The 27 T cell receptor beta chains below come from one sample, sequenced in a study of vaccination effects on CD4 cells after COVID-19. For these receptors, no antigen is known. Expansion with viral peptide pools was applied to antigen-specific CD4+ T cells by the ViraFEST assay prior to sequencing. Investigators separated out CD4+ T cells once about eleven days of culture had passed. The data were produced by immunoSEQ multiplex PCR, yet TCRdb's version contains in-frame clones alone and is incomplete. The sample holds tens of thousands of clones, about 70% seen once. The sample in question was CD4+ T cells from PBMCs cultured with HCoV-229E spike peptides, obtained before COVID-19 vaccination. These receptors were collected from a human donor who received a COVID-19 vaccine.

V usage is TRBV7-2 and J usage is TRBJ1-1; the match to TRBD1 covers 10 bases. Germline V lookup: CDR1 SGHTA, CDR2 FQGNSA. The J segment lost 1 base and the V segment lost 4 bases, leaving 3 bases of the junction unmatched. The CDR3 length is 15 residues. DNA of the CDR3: TGTGCCAGCAGCTCCGGACAGGGGGGGAACACTGAAGCTTTCTTT. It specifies CASSSGQGGNTEAFF.

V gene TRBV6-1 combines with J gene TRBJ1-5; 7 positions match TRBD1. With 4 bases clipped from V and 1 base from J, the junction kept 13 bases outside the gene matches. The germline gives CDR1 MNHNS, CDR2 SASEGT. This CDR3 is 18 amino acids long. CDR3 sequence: CASSGLGTVETSNQPQHF. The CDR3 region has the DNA TGTGCCAGCAGTGGACTAGGGACAGTCGAGACGAGCAATCAGCCCCAGCATTTT.

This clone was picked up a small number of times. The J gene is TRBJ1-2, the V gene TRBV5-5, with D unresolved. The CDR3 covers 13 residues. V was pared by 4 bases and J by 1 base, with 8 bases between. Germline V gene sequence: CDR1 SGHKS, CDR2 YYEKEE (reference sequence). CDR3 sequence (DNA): TGTGCCAGCAGCCTGGTCGTTAACTATGGCTACACCTTC. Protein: CASSLVVNYGYTF.

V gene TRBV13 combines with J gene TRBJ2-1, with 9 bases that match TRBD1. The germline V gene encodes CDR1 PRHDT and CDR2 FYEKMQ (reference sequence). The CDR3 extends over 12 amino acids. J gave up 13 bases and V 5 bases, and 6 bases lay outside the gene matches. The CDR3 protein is CASSPRDRDQFF. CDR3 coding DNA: TGTGCCAGCAGCCCCCGGGACAGGGACCAGTTCTTC.

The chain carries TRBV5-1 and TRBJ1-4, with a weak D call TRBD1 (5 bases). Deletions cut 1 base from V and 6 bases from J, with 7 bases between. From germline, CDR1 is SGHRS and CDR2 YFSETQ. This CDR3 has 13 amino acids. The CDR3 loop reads CASSLMGDEKLFF. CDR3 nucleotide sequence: TGCGCCAGCAGCTTGATGGGGGATGAAAAACTGTTTTTT.

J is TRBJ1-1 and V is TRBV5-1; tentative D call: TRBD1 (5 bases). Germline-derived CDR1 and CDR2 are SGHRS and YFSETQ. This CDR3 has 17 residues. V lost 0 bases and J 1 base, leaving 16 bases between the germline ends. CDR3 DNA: TGCGCCAGCAGCTTGGACCCGGCGGGGACCGCGAACACTGAAGCTTTCTTT. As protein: CASSLDPAGTANTEAFF.

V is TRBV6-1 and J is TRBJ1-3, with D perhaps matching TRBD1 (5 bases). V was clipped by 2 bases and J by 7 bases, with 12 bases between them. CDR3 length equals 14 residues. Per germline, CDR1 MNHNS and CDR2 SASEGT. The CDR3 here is CASSEIGRGNTIYF. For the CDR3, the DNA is TGTGCCAGCAGTGAAATTGGAAGGGGCAACACCATATATTTT.

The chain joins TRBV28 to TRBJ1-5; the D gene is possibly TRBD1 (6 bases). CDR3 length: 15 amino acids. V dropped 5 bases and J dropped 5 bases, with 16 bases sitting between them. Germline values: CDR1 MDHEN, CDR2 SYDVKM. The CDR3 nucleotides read TGTGCCAGCAGTCTCCCAGGGGTGGAGGATCAGCCCCAGCATTTT. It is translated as CASSLPGVEDQPQHF.

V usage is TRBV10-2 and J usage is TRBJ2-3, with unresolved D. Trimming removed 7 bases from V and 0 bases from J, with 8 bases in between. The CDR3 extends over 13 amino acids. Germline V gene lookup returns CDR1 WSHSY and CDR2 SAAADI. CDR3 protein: CASKLPSTDTQYF. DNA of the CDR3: TGCGCCAGCAAGCTCCCTAGCACAGATACGCAGTATTTT.

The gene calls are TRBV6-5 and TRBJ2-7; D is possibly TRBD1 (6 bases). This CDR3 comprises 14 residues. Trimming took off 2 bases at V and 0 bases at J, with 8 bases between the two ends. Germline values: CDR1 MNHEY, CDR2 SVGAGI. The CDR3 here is CASSYIQGSYEQYV. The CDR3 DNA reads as TGTGCCAGCAGTTACATACAGGGCTCCTACGAGCAGTACGTC.

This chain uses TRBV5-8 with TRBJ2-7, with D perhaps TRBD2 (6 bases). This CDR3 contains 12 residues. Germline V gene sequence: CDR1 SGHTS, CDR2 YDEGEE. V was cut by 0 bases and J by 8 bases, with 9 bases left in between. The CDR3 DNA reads TGTGCCAGCAGCTTGGCCCGGGAGAAGCAGTACGTC. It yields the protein CASSLAREKQYV.

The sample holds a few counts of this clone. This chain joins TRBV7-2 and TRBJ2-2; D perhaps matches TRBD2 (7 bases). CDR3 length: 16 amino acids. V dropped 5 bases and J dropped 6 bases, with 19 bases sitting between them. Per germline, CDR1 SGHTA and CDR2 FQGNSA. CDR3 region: CASSNRRGGGAGELFF. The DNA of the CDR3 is TGTGCCAGCAGCAATAGGAGGGGGGGAGGAGCCGGGGAGCTGTTTTTT.

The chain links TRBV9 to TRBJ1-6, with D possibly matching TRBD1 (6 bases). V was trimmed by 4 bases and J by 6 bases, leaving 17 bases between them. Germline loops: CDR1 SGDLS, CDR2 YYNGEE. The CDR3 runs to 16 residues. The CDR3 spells CASSPVGGALNSPLHF. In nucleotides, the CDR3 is TGTGCCAGCAGCCCAGTCGGGGGGGCGCTTAATTCACCCCTCCACTTT.

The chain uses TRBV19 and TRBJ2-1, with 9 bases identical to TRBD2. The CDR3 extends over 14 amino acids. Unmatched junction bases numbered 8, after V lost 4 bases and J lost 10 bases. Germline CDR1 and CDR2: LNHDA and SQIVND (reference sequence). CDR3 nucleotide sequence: TGTGCCAGTAGTAGAGTACTAGCGGGCGACGAGCAGTTCTTC. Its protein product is CASSRVLAGDEQFF. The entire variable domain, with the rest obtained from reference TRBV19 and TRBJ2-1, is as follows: DGGITQSPKYLFRKEGQNVTLSCEQNLNHDAMYWYRQDPGQGLRLIYYSQIVNDFQKGDIAEGYSVSREKKESFPLTVTSAQKNPTAFYLCASSRVLAGDEQFFGPGTRLTVL.

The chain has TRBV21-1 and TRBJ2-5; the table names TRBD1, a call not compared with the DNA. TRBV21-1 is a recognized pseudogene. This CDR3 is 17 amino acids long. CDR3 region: CASSKVVPGHFQETQYF. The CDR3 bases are TGTGCCAGCAGCAAAGTCGTTCCGGGACACTTCCAAGAGACCCAGTACTTC.

Here the CDR3 DNA reads TGTGCCAGCAGCGTAGCGGCTAGCGGGGGCCAGGAGACCCAGTACTTC. Its translation is CASSVAASGGQETQYF. This chain uses TRBV9 with TRBJ2-5; TRBD2 matches 10 bases. From germline, CDR1 is SGDLS and CDR2 YYNGEE. The junction had 7 bases not matched to a gene; V was cut back by 0 bases and J by 5 bases. The CDR3 spans 16 residues.

Here the CDR3 reads CATSDPGTDTQYF. The CDR3 nucleotides are TGTGCCACCAGTGACCCAGGGACAGATACGCAGTATTTT. The V and J genes are TRBV24-1 and TRBJ2-3, with a weak D call TRBD1 (5 bases). CDR1 KGHDR and CDR2 SFDVKD come from the germline V gene. V was shortened by 4 bases and J by 3 bases, with 7 bases between the two germline ends. The CDR3 is made up of 13 amino acids.

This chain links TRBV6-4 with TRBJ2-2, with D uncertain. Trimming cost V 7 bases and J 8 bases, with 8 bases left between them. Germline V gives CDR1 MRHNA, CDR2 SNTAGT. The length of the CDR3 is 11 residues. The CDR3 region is CASKHKGELFF. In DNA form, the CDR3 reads TGTGCCAGCAAACACAAGGGGGAGCTGTTTTTT.

This chain's CDR3 is CASSQLQGARTNYGYTF. DNA for the CDR3: TGTGCCAGCAGCCAATTACAGGGGGCTAGGACTAACTATGGCTACACCTTC. The chain combines TRBV14 with TRBJ1-2, with 9 bases identical to TRBD1. CDR3 length: 17 residues. J was trimmed by 0 bases and V by 2 bases; bases with no gene match: 7. The germline CDR1 and CDR2 sequences are SGHDN and FVKESK.

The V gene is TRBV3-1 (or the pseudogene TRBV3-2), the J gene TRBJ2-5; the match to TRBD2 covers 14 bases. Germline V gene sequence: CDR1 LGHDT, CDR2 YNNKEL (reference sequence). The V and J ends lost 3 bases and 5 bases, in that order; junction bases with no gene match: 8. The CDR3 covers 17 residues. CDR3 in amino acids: CASSHYRWTSGGETQYF. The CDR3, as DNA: TGTGCCAGCAGCCATTATCGTTGGACTAGCGGGGGGGAGACCCAGTACTTC.

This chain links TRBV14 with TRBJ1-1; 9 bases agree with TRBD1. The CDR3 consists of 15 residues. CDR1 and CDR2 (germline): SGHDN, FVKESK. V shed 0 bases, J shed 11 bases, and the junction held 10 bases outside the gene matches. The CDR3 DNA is TGTGCCAGCAGCCAAGACCGACAGGGGGAGGATTGGGCTTTCTTT. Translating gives CASSQDRQGEDWAFF.

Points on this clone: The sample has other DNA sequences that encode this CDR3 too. CDR3 nucleotides: TGTGCCAGCAGCCTGGCTTACAATGAGCAGTTCTTC. Its translation is CASSLAYNEQFF. The J gene is TRBJ2-1, the V gene TRBV28; no clear D gene. Looked up from germline, CDR1 is MDHEN and CDR2 is SYDVKM. This CDR3 has 12 residues. Trimming took 6 bases from V and 4 from J, leaving 7 bases between them. Full variable domain (missing parts from reference TRBV28 and TRBJ2-1): DVKVTQSSRYLVKRTGEKVFLECVQDMDHENMFWYRQDPGLGLRLIYFSYDVKMKEKGDIPEGYSVSREKKERFSLILESASTNQTSMYLCASSLAYNEQFFGPGTRLTVL.

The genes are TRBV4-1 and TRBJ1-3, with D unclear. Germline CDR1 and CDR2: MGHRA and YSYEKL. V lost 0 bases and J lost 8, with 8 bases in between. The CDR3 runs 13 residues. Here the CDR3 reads CASSQEMVDTIYF. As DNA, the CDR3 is TGCGCCAGCAGCCAAGAAATGGTTGACACCATATATTTT.

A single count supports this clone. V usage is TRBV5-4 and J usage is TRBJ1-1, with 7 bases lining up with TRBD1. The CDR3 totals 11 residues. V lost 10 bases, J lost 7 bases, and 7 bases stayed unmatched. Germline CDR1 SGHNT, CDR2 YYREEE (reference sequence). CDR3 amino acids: CAGTTGIEAFF. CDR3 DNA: TGTGCCGGTACGACAGGGATTGAAGCTTTCTTT.

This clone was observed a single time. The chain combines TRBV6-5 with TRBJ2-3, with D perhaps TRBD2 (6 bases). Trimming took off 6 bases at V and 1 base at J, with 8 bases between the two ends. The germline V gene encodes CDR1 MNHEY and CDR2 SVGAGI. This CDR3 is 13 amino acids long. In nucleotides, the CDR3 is TGTGCCAGCAGGCCGGGGGGCACAGATACGCAGTATTTT. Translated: CASRPGGTDTQYF.

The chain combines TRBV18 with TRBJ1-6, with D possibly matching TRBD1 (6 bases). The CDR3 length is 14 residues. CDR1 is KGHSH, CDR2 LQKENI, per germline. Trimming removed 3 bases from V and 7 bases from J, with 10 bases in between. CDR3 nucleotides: TGTGCCAGCTCACCGACAGGCAAGAATTCACCCCTCCACTTT. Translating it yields CASSPTGKNSPLHF.

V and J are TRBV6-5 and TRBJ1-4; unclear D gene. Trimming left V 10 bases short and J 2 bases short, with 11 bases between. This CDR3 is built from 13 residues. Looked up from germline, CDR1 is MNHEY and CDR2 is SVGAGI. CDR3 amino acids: CATGWGTNEKLFF. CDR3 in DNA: TGTGCCACCGGGTGGGGTACTAATGAAAAACTGTTTTTT.